The next 32 T cell receptor beta chains were all read from a single sample in a study of siplizumab effects on memory and regulatory T cells. Produced via immunoSEQ multiplex PCR; TCRdb's table is partial and in-frame only. Among approximately 100,000 clones listed, 80% to 95% were seen once. Sequenced input: CD4+ T cells sorted from blood. The source is a human donor in good health. Some clones in this sample may be carry-over from other donors' samples.

The V gene is TRBV5-4, the J gene TRBJ2-5; D unclear. The CDR3 is 13 amino acids. The germline gives CDR1 SGHNT, CDR2 YYREEE (reference sequence). Between the trimmed V and J ends, which lost 0 bases and 5 bases, there was a span of 8 bases. The CDR3 sequence: CASSLDGGETQYF. The CDR3 region has the DNA TGTGCCAGCAGCTTGGACGGTGGGGAGACCCAGTACTTC.

The chain carries TRBV28 and TRBJ1-3; D uncertain. Germline CDR1 and CDR2: MDHEN and SYDVKM. The ends were cut back, 3 bases at V and 4 bases at J, with 4 bases in the middle. This CDR3 spans 12 amino acids. The CDR3 nucleotides are TGTGCCAGCAGTTTTCCCGGAAACACCATATATTTT. Residues: CASSFPGNTIYF. The full variable domain, rest sourced from reference TRBV28 and TRBJ1-3, is DVKVTQSSRYLVKRTGEKVFLECVQDMDHENMFWYRQDPGLGLRLIYFSYDVKMKEKGDIPEGYSVSREKKERFSLILESASTNQTSMYLCASSFPGNTIYFGEGSWLTVV.

V gene TRBV7-2 combines with J gene TRBJ2-2, with 7 bases matching TRBD2. Germline values: CDR1 SGHTA, CDR2 FQGNSA. The CDR3 consists of 14 residues. V shed 3 bases, J shed 6 bases, and the junction held 4 bases outside the gene matches. CDR3 in DNA: TGTGCCAGCAGCTTGGTGGGAGGGGCCGGGGAGCTGTTTTTT. Encoded protein: CASSLVGGAGELFF.

J is TRBJ1-5 and V is TRBV28; 8 nucleotides align to TRBD1. This CDR3 has 16 amino acids. Unmatched junction bases numbered 6, after V lost 4 bases and J lost 1 base. Germline V gives CDR1 MDHEN, CDR2 SYDVKM. The CDR3 loop is CASSSLGDRSNQPQHF. CDR3 nucleotides: TGTGCCAGCAGTTCACTGGGGGACAGGAGCAATCAGCCCCAGCATTTT.

The chain is built from TRBV19 and TRBJ2-1, with TRBD2 identical over 7 bases. The V and J ends lost 1 base and 6 bases, in that order; junction bases with no gene match: 3. In germline, CDR1 is LNHDA, CDR2 SQIVND (reference sequence). CDR3 length: 14 amino acids. CDR3 in DNA: TGTGCCAGTAGTATAGGTGCGGGAGTCAATGAGCAGTTCTTC. Amino acids: CASSIGAGVNEQFF.

This chain uses TRBV10-3 with TRBJ1-1; D gene uncertain. Germline lookup yields CDR1 ENHRY and CDR2 SYGVKD. The CDR3 consists of 14 residues. V was pared by 7 bases and J by 0 bases, with 12 bases between. CDR3 amino acids: CAINRGGMNTEAFF. CDR3 DNA sequence: TGTGCCATCAACCGGGGAGGTATGAACACTGAAGCTTTCTTT.

The chain combines TRBV9 with TRBJ2-3, with 8 positions matching TRBD2. Germline V gene lookup returns CDR1 SGDLS and CDR2 YYNGEE. This CDR3 region has 15 residues. J gave up 3 bases and V 0 bases, and 3 bases lay outside the gene matches. The CDR3 DNA follows: TGTGCCAGCAGCGTAGGGAGCGGGAGTACAGATACGCAGTATTTT. This sequence encodes CASSVGSGSTDTQYF.

This clone came up a few times. The chain carries TRBV25-1 and TRBJ1-5; D is possibly TRBD1 (6 bases). CDR1 and CDR2 from the germline V gene are MGHDK and SYGVNS. This CDR3 has 15 amino acids. Trimming took 1 base from V and 5 from J, leaving 12 bases between them. CDR3: CASSEWGQGDQPQHF. The CDR3 nucleotides read TGTGCCAGCAGTGAATGGGGGCAGGGCGATCAGCCCCAGCATTTT.

This rearrangement joins TRBV11-2 to TRBJ2-1, with 10 bases identical to TRBD2. After removal of 5 bases from V and 4 bases from J, the junction contained 5 bases not matched to a gene. The length of the CDR3 is 15 residues. CDR1 and CDR2 from the germline V gene are SGHAT and FQNNGV. As DNA, the CDR3 is TGTGCCAGCAGCCGTGGGACTAGCGTTTACAATGAGCAGTTCTTC. It codes for CASSRGTSVYNEQFF.

V is TRBV18 and J is TRBJ1-4; D not certain. The germline V gene encodes CDR1 KGHSH and CDR2 LQKENI. There are 15 residues in the CDR3. The V end lost 3 bases, the J end lost 3 bases, and 11 bases lay between the germline ends. DNA of the CDR3: TGTGCCAGCTCACCGTTTGCGGGAGCTAATGAAAAACTGTTTTTT. Its protein is CASSPFAGANEKLFF.

This clone was recorded once. The chain recombines TRBV28 with TRBJ2-7, with no clear D. This CDR3 has 13 amino acids. Germline V CDR1 and CDR2: MDHEN, SYDVKM. Trimming left V 4 bases short and J 6 bases short, with 13 bases between. The CDR3 region is CASSYPSLSEQYF. CDR3 in DNA: TGTGCCAGCAGTTATCCTTCCTTGTCCGAGCAGTACTTC.

This chain joins TRBV5-1 and TRBJ2-7, with TRBD2 matching 10 bases. The junction had 10 bases not matched to a gene; V was cut back by 3 bases and J by 4 bases. The CDR3 is 16 amino acids. Germline lookup yields CDR1 SGHRS and CDR2 YFSETQ. The CDR3 loop is CASSSVPRTSGYEQYF. Written as DNA, the CDR3 is TGCGCCAGCAGCTCAGTGCCAAGGACTAGCGGATACGAGCAGTACTTC. The full variable domain, rest sourced from reference TRBV5-1 and TRBJ2-7, is KAGVTQTPRYLIKTRGQQVTLSCSPISGHRSVSWYQQTPGQGLQFLFEYFSETQRNKGNFPGRFSGRQFSNSRSEMNVSTLELGDSALYLCASSSVPRTSGYEQYFGPGTRLTVT.

The chain recombines TRBV4-2 with TRBJ2-3; possible D gene TRBD2, 6 bases. This CDR3 contains 15 residues. In germline, CDR1 is LGHNA, CDR2 YNFKEQ. V dropped 4 bases and J dropped 2 bases, with 13 bases sitting between them. The CDR3 nucleotides read TGTGCCAGCAGCCGCCGGCGGGGTGACACAGATACGCAGTATTTT. Protein: CASSRRRGDTDTQYF.

Here the CDR3 reads CASSPGLTQETQYF. As DNA, the CDR3 is TGTGCCAGCTCACCAGGGCTTACTCAAGAGACCCAGTACTTC. The V and J genes are TRBV18 and TRBJ2-5; D is unresolved. CDR3 length: 14 amino acids. Trimming left V 2 bases short and J 2 bases short, with 9 bases between. The germline V gene has CDR1 KGHSH and CDR2 LQKENI.

In this sample, this clone turned up a few times. The chain joins TRBV4-1 to TRBJ2-2; D is possibly TRBD1 (5 bases). V was pared by 2 bases and J by 4 bases, with 8 bases between. Germline assignment: CDR1 MGHRA and CDR2 YSYEKL. CDR3 length: 14 residues. The CDR3 spells CASSQRRGTGELFF. DNA of the CDR3: TGCGCCAGCAGCCAACGTAGGGGCACCGGGGAGCTGTTTTTT.

This rearrangement joins TRBV7-8 to TRBJ2-7; 11 bases map to TRBD2. V dropped 7 bases and J dropped 5; count of bases not matched to a gene: 7. Germline loops: CDR1 SGHVS, CDR2 FQNEAQ. The CDR3 has 14 residues. CDR3 protein: CASTPLAGVDEQYF. The CDR3 DNA reads as TGTGCCAGCACCCCACTAGCGGGAGTCGACGAGCAGTACTTC.

The rearrangement links TRBV9 to TRBJ2-3; 7 nucleotides match TRBD2. CDR1 is SGDLS and CDR2 is YYNGEE in the germline V gene. The V gene end was trimmed by 1 base and the J gene end by 1 base; junction bases not matched to a gene: 9. The CDR3 spans 17 residues. This chain's CDR3 is CASSVLGGSGGTDTQYF. CDR3 nucleotides: TGTGCCAGCAGCGTACTCGGCGGGAGCGGCGGCACAGATACGCAGTATTTT.

DNA for the CDR3: TGTGCCAGCAGCATAAGGGTTGGTCGAGAGACCCAGTACTTC. Encoded protein: CASSIRVGRETQYF. V gene TRBV7-6 combines with J gene TRBJ2-5; D is unclear. V lost 5 bases, J lost 4 bases, and 14 bases lay in between. Per the germline V gene, CDR1 is SGHVS and CDR2 is FNYEAQ. The CDR3 has 14 amino acids.

The CDR3 reads CASSQGLAGTYEQYF. For the CDR3, the DNA is TGCGCCAGCAGCCAGGGACTAGCGGGAACCTACGAGCAGTACTTC. The chain uses TRBV4-1 and TRBJ2-7; 13 bases fit TRBD2. V dropped 3 bases and J dropped 2; count of bases not matched to a gene: 1. This CDR3 spans 15 amino acids. Per the germline V gene, CDR1 is MGHRA and CDR2 is YSYEKL.

The chain employs TRBV18 and TRBJ2-1; 11 bases fit TRBD2. With 6 bases clipped from V and 4 bases from J, the junction kept 5 bases outside the gene matches. Germline V gene lookup returns CDR1 KGHSH and CDR2 LQKENI. This CDR3 is 15 amino acids long. The CDR3 DNA sequence: TGTGCCAGCTCGGGGACTAGCGGACGATACAATGAGCAGTTCTTC. Protein: CASSGTSGRYNEQFF.

This clone is a singleton in its sample. The chain has TRBV2 and TRBJ1-1, with 7 nucleotides matching TRBD1. CDR1 and CDR2 from the germline V gene are SNHLY and FYNNEI. The CDR3 has 14 residues. Trimming cost V 7 bases and J 2 bases; bases outside gene matches: 7. The chain's CDR3 is CASKVGQANTEAFF. The CDR3 region has the DNA TGTGCCAGCAAGGTCGGACAGGCCAACACTGAAGCTTTCTTT.

This clone was observed a single time. CDR3 in DNA: TGTGCCAGCAGGGATAGCGGGAGAGGTTACAATGAGCAGTTCTTC. This codes for CASRDSGRGYNEQFF. The chain is built from TRBV27 and TRBJ2-1; the match to TRBD2 covers 9 bases. The junction had 7 bases not matched to a gene; V was cut back by 6 bases and J by 4 bases. CDR1 and CDR2 (germline): MNHEY, SMNVEV (reference sequence). This CDR3 contains 15 residues.

The chain has TRBV6-6 and TRBJ2-3; D is uncertain. The CDR3 loop spans 14 amino acids. Per germline, CDR1 MNHNY and CDR2 SVGAGI (reference sequence). The germline V and J ends were trimmed by 0 bases and 10 bases, with 14 bases remaining between them. CDR3: CASSYSLHAVSQYF. CDR3 DNA sequence: TGTGCCAGCAGTTACTCTCTACATGCTGTTTCGCAGTATTTT.

The J gene is TRBJ2-4, the V gene TRBV30; D uncertain. Germline V gene lookup returns CDR1 GTSNPN and CDR2 SVGIG (reference sequence). The ends were cut back, 1 base at V and 1 base at J, with 8 bases in the middle. CDR3 length equals 14 residues. CDR3 sequence: CAWSASAAKNIQYF. The CDR3 DNA reads TGTGCCTGGAGTGCGTCGGCGGCCAAAAACATTCAGTACTTC.

This chain links TRBV27 with TRBJ2-7; either TRBD1 or TRBD2 may supply D (5 bases each). Trimming removed 4 bases at V and 3 bases at J, with 16 bases between. The CDR3 is made up of 15 amino acids. Germline CDR1 and CDR2: MNHEY and SMNVEV (reference sequence). The CDR3 DNA reads TGTGCCAGCAGTTGGTCCGGGACGAGAGTCTACGAGCAGTACTTC. Translating gives CASSWSGTRVYEQYF.

This clone occurred once. This chain connects TRBV2 to TRBJ1-1; the D is unclear. V gave up 5 bases and J gave up 2 bases, with 6 bases separating them. The CDR3 loop spans 12 amino acids. CDR1 is SNHLY, CDR2 FYNNEI, per germline. In DNA, the CDR3 is TGTGCCAGCAGTATACAAAACACTGAAGCTTTCTTT. Amino acid sequence: CASSIQNTEAFF.

This chain links TRBV7-2 with TRBJ2-7; D is perhaps TRBD2 (5 bases). The CDR3 has 14 residues. V lost 3 bases, J lost 4 bases, and 13 bases lay in between. Per germline, CDR1 SGHTA and CDR2 FQGNSA. The CDR3 reads CASSLAAAGYEQYF. CDR3 DNA: TGTGCCAGCAGCTTGGCTGCGGCGGGTTACGAGCAGTACTTC.

The chain uses TRBV28 and TRBJ2-7, with TRBD2 matching 8 bases. Germline lookup yields CDR1 MDHEN and CDR2 SYDVKM. J lost 2 bases, V lost 6 bases, and 15 bases had no gene match. CDR3 size: 17 residues. This CDR3 is CASRTRLAFPLTYEQYF. DNA for the CDR3: TGTGCCAGCAGAACTCGACTAGCGTTCCCCCTTACCTACGAGCAGTACTTC.

V and J are TRBV28 and TRBJ2-2; 8 positions match TRBD2. The V gene end was trimmed by 6 bases and the J gene end by 0 bases; junction bases not matched to a gene: 3. Germline lookup yields CDR1 MDHEN and CDR2 SYDVKM. The CDR3 spans 15 residues. The chain's CDR3 is CASRTSETNTGELFF. The CDR3 bases are TGTGCCAGCAGGACTAGCGAGACGAACACCGGGGAGCTGTTTTTT.

This sequence joins TRBV5-8 and TRBJ2-3, with TRBD1 matching over 8 bases. Trimming took 9 bases from V and 2 from J; bases not matched to a gene: 5. CDR1 and CDR2 from the germline V gene are SGHTS and YDEGEE. The CDR3 extends over 13 amino acids. The chain's CDR3 is CATNRGNTDTQYF. Here the CDR3 DNA reads TGTGCCACCAACAGGGGGAACACAGATACGCAGTATTTT.

The chain is built from TRBV27 and TRBJ2-1; 14 bases agree with TRBD2. Germline V gives CDR1 MNHEY, CDR2 SMNVEV (reference sequence). The CDR3 consists of 17 residues. J lost 6 bases, V lost 2 bases, and 6 bases had no gene match. The DNA for the CDR3 is TGTGCCAGCAGTTTAGGGACTAGCGGGAGCCTATTCAATGAGCAGTTCTTC. Its protein product is CASSLGTSGSLFNEQFF.

The V gene is TRBV14, the J gene TRBJ2-6, with 7 bases fitting TRBD1. The CDR3 covers 18 residues. Trimming took 3 bases from V and 0 from J; bases not matched to a gene: 8. Germline V lookup: CDR1 SGHDN, CDR2 FVKESK. CDR3 nucleotide sequence: TGTGCCAGCAGCCACTCAGGAAGGGGGCTCTCTGGGGCCAACGTCCTGACTTTC. Its translation: CASSHSGRGLSGANVLTF.